A selection of T cell receptor beta chains follows, all from one sample in a study of shared clonotypes between healthy human individuals. Using immunoSEQ multiplex PCR, the repertoire was profiled, and TCRdb retains in-frame clones only, with some absent. The repertoire holds about 700,000 clones, with 92% as singletons. Material: naive CD8+ T cells sorted from blood. These receptors were collected from a man aged 25-45 years in good health. Each CDR3 is given with its conserved first and last residue. The D gene is left open where the match is weak. Size is omitted from some rows. Given values are once, few, many or a class for expanded clones.

CASSLKGLAGGASYEQYF | TGTGCCAGCAGTTTAAAGGGACTAGCGGGAGGTGCCTCCTACGAGCAGTACTTC | TRBJ2-7 | TRBD2 | . | TRBV27
CASSLSVRNEQFF | TGTGCCAGCAGTTTATCGGTGCGCAATGAGCAGTTCTTC | TRBJ2-1 | . | few | TRBV27
CASSLMMEGAGGYGYTF | TGTGCCAGCAGTTTAATGATGGAGGGAGCGGGTGGCTATGGCTACACCTTC | TRBJ1-2 | . | . | TRBV27
CASSYVTGGEKLFF | TGTGCCAGCAGTTACGTGACAGGCGGGGAAAAACTGTTTTTT | TRBJ1-4 | . | . | TRBV6-5
CATRTSGSYEQYF | TGTGCCACAAGGACTAGCGGGAGTTACGAGCAGTACTTC | TRBJ2-7 | TRBD2 | . | TRBV6-1
CASLSSGSGYNEQFF | TGTGCCAGCTTGTCTAGCGGGAGTGGGTACAATGAGCAGTTCTTC | TRBJ2-1 | TRBD2 | . | TRBV5-6
CASSQDPHTGELFF | TGCGCCAGCAGCCAAGATCCCCACACCGGGGAGCTGTTTTTT | TRBJ2-2 | . | . | TRBV4-1
CASSEWGGNQPQHF | TGTGCCAGCAGTGAATGGGGGGGCAATCAGCCCCAGCATTTT | TRBJ1-5 | . | . | TRBV6-1
CASTPTSGPGDTQYF | TGTGCCAGCACCCCGACTAGCGGGCCAGGGGATACGCAGTATTTT | TRBJ2-3 | TRBD2 | . | TRBV7-2
CASSKKTSGSYNEQFF | TGCGCCAGCAGCAAGAAGACTAGCGGGAGCTACAATGAGCAGTTCTTC | TRBJ2-1 | TRBD2 | . | TRBV5-1
CASSPLAGGWYNEQFF | TGTGCCAGCAGTCCCTTAGCGGGAGGGTGGTACAATGAGCAGTTCTTC | TRBJ2-1 | TRBD2 | . | TRBV28
CASTQSGTSGNYEQYF | TGCGCCAGCACGCAATCCGGGACTAGCGGAAACTACGAGCAGTACTTC | TRBJ2-7 | TRBD2 | . | TRBV5-1
CASSGTNEQFF | TGTGCCAGCAGCGGGACAAATGAGCAGTTCTTC | TRBJ2-1 | . | once | TRBV2
CASSSVAGRYYGYTF | TGTGCCAGCAGTTCCGTCGCAGGGAGGTATTATGGCTACACCTTC | TRBJ1-2 | . | . | TRBV27
CASSFLGWGGEQFF | TGTGCCAGCAGTTTTCTGGGTTGGGGGGGTGAGCAGTTCTTC | TRBJ2-1 | TRBD2 | . | TRBV27
CASSFRLGAAYEQYF | TGTGCTAGCAGCTTTCGGCTCGGGGCCGCCTACGAGCAGTACTTC | TRBJ2-7 | . | . | TRBV7-7